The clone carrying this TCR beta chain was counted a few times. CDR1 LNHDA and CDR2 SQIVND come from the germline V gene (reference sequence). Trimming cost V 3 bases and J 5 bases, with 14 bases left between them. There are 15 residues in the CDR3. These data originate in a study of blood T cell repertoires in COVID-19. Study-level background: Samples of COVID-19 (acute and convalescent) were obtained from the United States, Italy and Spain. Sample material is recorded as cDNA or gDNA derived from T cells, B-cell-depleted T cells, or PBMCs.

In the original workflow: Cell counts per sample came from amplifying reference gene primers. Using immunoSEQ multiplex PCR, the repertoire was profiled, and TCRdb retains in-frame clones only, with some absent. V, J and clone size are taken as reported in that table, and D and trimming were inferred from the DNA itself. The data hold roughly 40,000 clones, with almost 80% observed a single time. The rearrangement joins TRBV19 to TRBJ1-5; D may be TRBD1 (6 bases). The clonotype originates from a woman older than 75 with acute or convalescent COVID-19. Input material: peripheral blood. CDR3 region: CASSIVGAGDQPQHF. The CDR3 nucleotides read TGTGCCAGTAGTATCGTCGGGGCAGGGGATCAGCCCCAGCATTTT.